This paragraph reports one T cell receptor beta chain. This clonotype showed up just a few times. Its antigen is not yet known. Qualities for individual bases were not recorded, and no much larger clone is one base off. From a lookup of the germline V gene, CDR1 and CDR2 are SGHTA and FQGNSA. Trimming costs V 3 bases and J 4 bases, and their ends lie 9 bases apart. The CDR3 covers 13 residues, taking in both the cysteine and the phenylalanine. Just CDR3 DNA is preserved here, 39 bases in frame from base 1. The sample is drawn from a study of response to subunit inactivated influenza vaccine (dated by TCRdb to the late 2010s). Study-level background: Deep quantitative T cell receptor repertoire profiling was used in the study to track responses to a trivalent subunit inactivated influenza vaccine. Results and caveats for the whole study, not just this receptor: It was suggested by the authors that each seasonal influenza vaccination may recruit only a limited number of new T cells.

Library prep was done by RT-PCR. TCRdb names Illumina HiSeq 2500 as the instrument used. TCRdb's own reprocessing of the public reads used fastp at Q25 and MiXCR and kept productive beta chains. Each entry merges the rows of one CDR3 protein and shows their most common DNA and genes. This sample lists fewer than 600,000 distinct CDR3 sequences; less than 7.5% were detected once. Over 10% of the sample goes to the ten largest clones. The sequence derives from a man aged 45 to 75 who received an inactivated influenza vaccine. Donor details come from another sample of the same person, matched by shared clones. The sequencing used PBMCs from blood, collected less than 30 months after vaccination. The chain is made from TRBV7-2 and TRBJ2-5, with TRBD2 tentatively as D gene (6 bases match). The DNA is TGTGCCAGCAGCTTCGCGGGGATAGAGACCCAGTACTTC. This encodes CASSFAGIETQYF.